A selection of T cell receptor beta chains follows, all from one sample in a study of neurological immune-mediated disorders. One entry per CDR3 protein results from TCRdb running MiXCR on the 5' RACE reads. Of about 59,000 distinct CDR3 sequences in the sample, roughly 4% were seen once. The sample taken for sequencing was PBMCs. Every receptor here comes from a woman between 45 and 60 years old with multiple sclerosis. Each CDR3 is given without its conserved first and last residue. The order of the fields is V gene, CDR3 protein.

v_gene: TRBV20-1; CDR3aa: SARYGRGTGELF
v_gene: TRBV15; CDR3aa: ATSGPGANNEQF
v_gene: TRBV20-1; CDR3aa: SARDYGTANTGELF
v_gene: TRBV5-1; CDR3aa: ASSRLVADTQY
v_gene: TRBV2; CDR3aa: ASSDSMNTEAF
v_gene: TRBV7-8; CDR3aa: ASSLDRGSSSMPEAF
v_gene: TRBV3-1; CDR3aa: ASSQDRLGEQF
v_gene: TRBV4-3; CDR3aa: ASSQDRQAPRGYT
v_gene: TRBV6-6; CDR3aa: ASSYTKGYTEAF
v_gene: TRBV20-1; CDR3aa: SARTPENTEAF
v_gene: TRBV4-3; CDR3aa: ASSLLAGGVANEQF
v_gene: TRBV7-3; CDR3aa: ASSLQGTSNQPQH
v_gene: TRBV3-1; CDR3aa: ASSQDQAGNTIY
v_gene: TRBV7-2; CDR3aa: ASSLVVGVNEQF
v_gene: TRBV20-1; CDR3aa: SADGTVNEQF
v_gene: TRBV5-1; CDR3aa: ASSLEPQRNTIY
v_gene: TRBV7-2; CDR3aa: ASSNSGRNTIY
v_gene: TRBV6-2/TRBV6-3; CDR3aa: ASRTRGGPGNTIY
v_gene: TRBV7-9; CDR3aa: ASSLGRQLAKNIQY
v_gene: TRBV7-8; CDR3aa: ASSRGPGELF
v_gene: TRBV7-6; CDR3aa: ASSLDPNRGQPQH
v_gene: TRBV20-1; CDR3aa: SAPGLAGYEQF
v_gene: TRBV7-9; CDR3aa: ASSPKFRLAAYNEQF
v_gene: TRBV20-1; CDR3aa: SARENYEQY
v_gene: TRBV20-1; CDR3aa: SAKVSLNTEAF
v_gene: TRBV16; CDR3aa: ASSRFRGTHTEAF
v_gene: TRBV5-1; CDR3aa: ASSPRENTEAF
v_gene: TRBV9; CDR3aa: ASSVDQGDGTEAF
v_gene: TRBV5-1; CDR3aa: ASSSGLYNEQF
v_gene: TRBV20-1; CDR3aa: SAREGTSLTGELF
v_gene: TRBV25-1; CDR3aa: ASSDAGSTDTQY
v_gene: TRBV12-3/TRBV12-4; CDR3aa: ASSLRITDTQY
v_gene: TRBV5-5; CDR3aa: ASSSKPAVAGEETQY
v_gene: TRBV29-1; CDR3aa: SVDDRGLGYT
v_gene: TRBV10-3; CDR3aa: ATSDRAGSPLN
v_gene: TRBV5-6; CDR3aa: ASSFMSVSNEQF
v_gene: TRBV28; CDR3aa: ASRGGPGETQY
v_gene: TRBV3-1; CDR3aa: ASSPGEGRHS
v_gene: TRBV7-2; CDR3aa: ASSKAGNYNEQF
v_gene: TRBV12-3/TRBV12-4; CDR3aa: ASTPGQGVEKLF
v_gene: TRBV19; CDR3aa: ASSIRRGPSYEQY
v_gene: TRBV12-3/TRBV12-4; CDR3aa: ASSEGQGNYGYT
v_gene: TRBV9; CDR3aa: ASSVDARIMNTEAF
v_gene: TRBV2; CDR3aa: ASSDRGDQPQH
v_gene: TRBV12-3/TRBV12-4; CDR3aa: ASSPPDRMLTGELF
v_gene: TRBV7-7; CDR3aa: ASSWPGQSYNEQF
v_gene: TRBV6-5; CDR3aa: ASGIGGGTGFEQY
v_gene: TRBV5-1; CDR3aa: ASSLNVNTEAF
v_gene: TRBV4-2; CDR3aa: ASSQDSVEQF
v_gene: TRBV6-6; CDR3aa: ASMPGINYGYT
v_gene: TRBV19; CDR3aa: ASSMDRVFSPLH
v_gene: TRBV5-1; CDR3aa: ASSPGQFNEKLF
v_gene: TRBV12-3/TRBV12-4; CDR3aa: ASSTRKETQY
v_gene: TRBV20-1; CDR3aa: SAREGGAEAF
v_gene: TRBV5-1; CDR3aa: ASSLDRAATNEKLF
v_gene: TRBV12-3/TRBV12-4; CDR3aa: ASSRGYEQY
v_gene: TRBV7-9; CDR3aa: ASSLTSDAETQY
v_gene: TRBV7-9; CDR3aa: ASSLGLAGYEQY
v_gene: TRBV5-1; CDR3aa: ASSLPGLGQSGSNQPQN